Detailed here is one TCR beta chain. Its specificity is not known. A multiplex PCR was run with 60 Vbeta primers and 13 Jbeta primers. In the source study's methods: Later reanalysis found 80 million or so unique TCR beta chains, 10 million to 14 million of them shared. Clones were sequenced by immunoSEQ multiplex PCR, and TCRdb holds only the in-frame ones, with some missing. The DNA was the basis for D and trimming; V, J and clone size are from that table. Here the sample table reports 100,000 to 150,000 clones. The donors gave bone marrow, and they were healthy. The data originate from a study of cytomegalovirus exposure and HLA in healthy donors. Study-wide points: TCR beta sequences numbering some 17,000 were associated with HLA alleles at 0.05 false discovery rate in a later analysis.

Trimming at V came to 0 bases and at J to 8 bases, leaving 7 bases not matched to a gene. Germline CDR1 reads SGDLS; CDR2 reads YYNGEE. The CDR3 consists of 15 residues. Source material: PBMCs. The V call is TRBV9, the J call TRBJ2-7; 11 nucleotides align to TRBD1. The sequence came from a man between 18 and 35 years old in good health and CMV-seronegative. CDR3 sequence reads: CASSVGGQGGLQQYF. CDR3 sequence (DNA): TGTGCCAGCAGCGTAGGGGGACAGGGGGGCCTACAGCAGTACTTC. Full variable domain (rest looked up from reference TRBV9 and TRBJ2-7): DSGVTQTPKHLITATGQRVTLRCSPRSGDLSVYWYQQSLDQGLQFLIQYYNGEERAKGNILERFSAQQFPDLHSELNLSSLELGDSALYFCASSVGGQGGLQQYFGPGTRLTVT.